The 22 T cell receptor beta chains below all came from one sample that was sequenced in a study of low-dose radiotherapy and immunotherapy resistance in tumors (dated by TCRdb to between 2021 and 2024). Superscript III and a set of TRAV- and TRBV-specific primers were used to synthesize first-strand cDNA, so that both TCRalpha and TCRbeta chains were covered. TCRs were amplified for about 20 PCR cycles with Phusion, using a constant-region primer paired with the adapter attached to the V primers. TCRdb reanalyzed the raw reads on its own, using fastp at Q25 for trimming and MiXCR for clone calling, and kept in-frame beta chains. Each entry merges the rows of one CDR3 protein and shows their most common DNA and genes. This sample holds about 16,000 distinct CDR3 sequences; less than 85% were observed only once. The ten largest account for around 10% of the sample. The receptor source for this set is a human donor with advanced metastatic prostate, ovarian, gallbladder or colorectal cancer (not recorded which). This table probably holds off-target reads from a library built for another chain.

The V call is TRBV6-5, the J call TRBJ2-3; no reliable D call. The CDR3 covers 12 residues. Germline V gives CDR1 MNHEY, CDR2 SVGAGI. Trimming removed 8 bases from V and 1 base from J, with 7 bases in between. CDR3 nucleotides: TGTGCCAGCGGTCCAGGCACAGATACGCAGTATTTT. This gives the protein CASGPGTDTQYF.

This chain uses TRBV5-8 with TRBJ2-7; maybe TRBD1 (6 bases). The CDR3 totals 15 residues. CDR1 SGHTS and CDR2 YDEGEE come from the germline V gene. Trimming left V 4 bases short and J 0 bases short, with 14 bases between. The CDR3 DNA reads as TGTGCCAGCAGCCGGTGGGACATAATCTCCTACGAGCAGTACTTC. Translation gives CASSRWDIISYEQYF. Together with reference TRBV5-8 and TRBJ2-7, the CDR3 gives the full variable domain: EAGVTQSPTHLIKTRGQQATLRCSPISGHTSVYWYQQALGLGLQFLLWYDEGEERNRGNFPPRFSGRQFPNYSSELNVNALELEDSALYLCASSRWDIISYEQYFGPGTRLTVT.

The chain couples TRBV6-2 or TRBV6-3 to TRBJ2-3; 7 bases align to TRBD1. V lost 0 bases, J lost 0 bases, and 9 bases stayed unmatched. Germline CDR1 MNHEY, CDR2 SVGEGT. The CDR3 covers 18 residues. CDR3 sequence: CASSYSMNRGFSTDTQYF. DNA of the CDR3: TGTGCCAGCAGTTACTCCATGAACAGGGGCTTCAGCACAGATACGCAGTATTTT.

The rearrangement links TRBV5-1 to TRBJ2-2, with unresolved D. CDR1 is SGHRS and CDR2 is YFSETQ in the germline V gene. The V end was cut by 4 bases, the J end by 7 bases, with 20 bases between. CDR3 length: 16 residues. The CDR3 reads CASSPNARRTVGELFF. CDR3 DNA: TGCGCCAGCAGCCCGAATGCGAGACGTACTGTCGGGGAGCTGTTTTTT.

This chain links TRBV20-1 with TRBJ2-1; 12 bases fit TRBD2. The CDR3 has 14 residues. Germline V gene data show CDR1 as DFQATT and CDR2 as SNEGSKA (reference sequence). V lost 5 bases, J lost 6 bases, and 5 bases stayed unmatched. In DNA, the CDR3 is TGCAGTGCTGAAGGACTAGCGGGGTTCAATGAGCAGTTCTTC. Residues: CSAEGLAGFNEQFF.

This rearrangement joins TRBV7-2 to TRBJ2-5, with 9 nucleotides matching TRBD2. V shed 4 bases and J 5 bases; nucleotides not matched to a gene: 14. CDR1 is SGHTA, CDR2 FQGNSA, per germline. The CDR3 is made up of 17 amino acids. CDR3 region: CASSSPPGGRARETQYF. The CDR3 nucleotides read TGTGCCAGCAGCTCACCGCCGGGCGGGAGGGCTCGGGAGACCCAGTACTTC.

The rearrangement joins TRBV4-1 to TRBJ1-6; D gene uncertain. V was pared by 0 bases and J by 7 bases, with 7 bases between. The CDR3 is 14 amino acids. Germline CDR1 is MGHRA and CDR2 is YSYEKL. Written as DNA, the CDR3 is TGCGCCAGCAGCCAAGACCGGGGAAATTCACCCCTCCACTTT. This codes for CASSQDRGNSPLHF.

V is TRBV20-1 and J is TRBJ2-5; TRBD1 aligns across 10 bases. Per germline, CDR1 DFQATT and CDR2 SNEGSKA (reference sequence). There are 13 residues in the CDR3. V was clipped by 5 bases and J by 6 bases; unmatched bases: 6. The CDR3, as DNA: TGCAGTGCTCCCCGGACAGGGGGAAAGACCCAGTACTTC. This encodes CSAPRTGGKTQYF.

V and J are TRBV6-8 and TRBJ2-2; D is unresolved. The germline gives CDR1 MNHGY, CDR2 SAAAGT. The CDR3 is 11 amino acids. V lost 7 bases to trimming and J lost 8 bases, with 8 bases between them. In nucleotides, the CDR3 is TGTGCCAGCACCAAGGATGGGGAGCTGTTTTTT. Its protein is CASTKDGELFF.

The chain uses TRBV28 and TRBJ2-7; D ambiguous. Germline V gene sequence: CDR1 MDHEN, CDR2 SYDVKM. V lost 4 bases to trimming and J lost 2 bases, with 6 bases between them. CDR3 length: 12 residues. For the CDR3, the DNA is TGTGCCAGCAGTTCAATGACCTACGAGCAGTACTTC. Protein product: CASSSMTYEQYF.

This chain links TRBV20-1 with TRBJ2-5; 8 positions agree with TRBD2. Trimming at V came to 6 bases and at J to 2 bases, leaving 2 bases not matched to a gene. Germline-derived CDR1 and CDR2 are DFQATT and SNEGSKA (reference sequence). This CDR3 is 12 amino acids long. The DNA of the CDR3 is TGCAGTGCCGGGAGGGGGCAAGAGACCCAGTACTTC. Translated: CSAGRGQETQYF.

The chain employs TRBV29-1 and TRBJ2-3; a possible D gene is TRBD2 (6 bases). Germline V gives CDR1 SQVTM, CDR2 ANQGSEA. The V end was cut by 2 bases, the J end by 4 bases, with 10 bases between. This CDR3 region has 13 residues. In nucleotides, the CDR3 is TGCAGCGTTGAATCCGGGAGCGCAGATACGCAGTATTTT. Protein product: CSVESGSADTQYF.

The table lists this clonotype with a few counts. CDR3 sequence reads: CASSIDANTGELFF. CDR3 nucleotide sequence: TGTGCCAGTAGTATAGATGCGAACACCGGGGAGCTGTTTTTT. The rearrangement joins TRBV19 to TRBJ2-2, with D hard to call. CDR3 length: 14 amino acids. CDR1 LNHDA and CDR2 SQIVND come from the germline V gene (reference sequence). V gave up 0 bases and J gave up 0 bases, with 2 bases separating them.

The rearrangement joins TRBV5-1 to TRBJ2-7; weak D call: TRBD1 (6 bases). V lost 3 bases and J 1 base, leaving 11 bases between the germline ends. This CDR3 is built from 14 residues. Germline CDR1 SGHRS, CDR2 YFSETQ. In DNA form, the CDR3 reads TGCGCCAGCAGCTCCCAAGGGGGATCCTACGAGCAGTACTTC. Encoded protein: CASSSQGGSYEQYF.

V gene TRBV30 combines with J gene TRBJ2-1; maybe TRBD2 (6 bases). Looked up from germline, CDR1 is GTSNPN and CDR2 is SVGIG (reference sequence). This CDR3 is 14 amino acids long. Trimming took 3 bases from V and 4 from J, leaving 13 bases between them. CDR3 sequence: CAWSGSGQYNEQFF. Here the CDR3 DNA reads TGTGCCTGGAGCGGTAGCGGACAATACAATGAGCAGTTCTTC.

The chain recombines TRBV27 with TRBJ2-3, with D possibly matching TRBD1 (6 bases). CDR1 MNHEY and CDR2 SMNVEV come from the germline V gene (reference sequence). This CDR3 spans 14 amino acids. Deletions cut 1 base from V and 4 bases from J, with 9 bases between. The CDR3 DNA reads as TGTGCCAGCAGTTTATACCAGGGGCCAGATACGCAGTATTTT. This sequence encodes CASSLYQGPDTQYF.

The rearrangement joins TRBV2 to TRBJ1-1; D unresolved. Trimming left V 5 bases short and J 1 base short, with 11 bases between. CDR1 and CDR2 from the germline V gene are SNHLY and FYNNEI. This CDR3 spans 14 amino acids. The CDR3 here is CASSSLWGNTEAFF. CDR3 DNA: TGTGCCAGCAGTTCCTTGTGGGGGAACACTGAAGCTTTCTTT.

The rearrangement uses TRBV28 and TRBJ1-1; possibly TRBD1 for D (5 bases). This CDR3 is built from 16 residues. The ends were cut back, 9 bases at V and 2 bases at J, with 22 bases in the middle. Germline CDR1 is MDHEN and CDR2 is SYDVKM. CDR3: CASGATVGQQNTEAFF. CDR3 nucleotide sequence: TGTGCCAGTGGGGCCACCGTGGGCCAGCAAAACACTGAAGCTTTCTTT.

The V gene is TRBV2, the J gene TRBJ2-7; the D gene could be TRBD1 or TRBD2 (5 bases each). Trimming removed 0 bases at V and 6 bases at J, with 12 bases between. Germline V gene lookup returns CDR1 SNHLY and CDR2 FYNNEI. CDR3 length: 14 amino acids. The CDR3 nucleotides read TGTGCCAGCAGTGAAGCGAGGGGAAGGAGCGAGCAGTACTTC. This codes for CASSEARGRSEQYF. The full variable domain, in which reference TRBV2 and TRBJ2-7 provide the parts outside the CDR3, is EPEVTQTPSHQVTQMGQEVILRCVPISNHLYFYWYRQILGQKVEFLVSFYNNEISEKSEIFDDQFSVERPDGSNFTLKIRSTKLEDSAMYFCASSEARGRSEQYFGPGTRLTVT.

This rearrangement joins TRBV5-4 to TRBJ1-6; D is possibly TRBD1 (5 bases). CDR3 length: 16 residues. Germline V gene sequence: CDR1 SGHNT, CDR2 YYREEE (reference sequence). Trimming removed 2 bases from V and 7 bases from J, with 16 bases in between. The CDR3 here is CASSLGPGTENSPLHF. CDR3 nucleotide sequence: TGTGCCAGCAGCTTAGGGCCCGGGACGGAAAATTCACCCCTCCACTTT. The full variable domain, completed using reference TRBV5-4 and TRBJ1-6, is ETGVTQSPTHLIKTRGQQVTLRCSSQSGHNTVSWYQQALGQGPQFIFQYYREEENGRGNFPPRFSGLQFPNYSSELNVNALELDDSALYLCASSLGPGTENSPLHFGNGTRLTVT.

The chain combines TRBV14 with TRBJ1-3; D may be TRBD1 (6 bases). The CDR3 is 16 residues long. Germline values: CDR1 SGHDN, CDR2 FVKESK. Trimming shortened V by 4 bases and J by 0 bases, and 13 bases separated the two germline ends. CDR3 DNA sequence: TGTGCCAGCAGCCGTAGGGGGGCGAACTCTGGAAACACCATATATTTT. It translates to CASSRRGANSGNTIYF.

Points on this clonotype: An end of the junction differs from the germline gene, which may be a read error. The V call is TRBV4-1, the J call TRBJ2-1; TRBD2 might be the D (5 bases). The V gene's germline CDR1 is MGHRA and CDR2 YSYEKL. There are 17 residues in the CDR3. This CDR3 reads CASSSRGSSTSYNEQFF. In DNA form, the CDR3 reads TGTGCCAGCAGCTCACGGGGTAGCTCTACTTCCTACAATGAGCAGTTCTTC.